This T cell receptor (beta chain) was found in a study of OX40 agonist ivuxolimab in advanced cancers. Overall study context: Six ivuxolimab dose levels, 0.01 to 10 mg/kg, were given intravenously every 2 weeks. Regarding the study as a whole: Both CD4+ and CD8+ T cell populations in blood had undergone clonal expansion by week 6 at 0.1 to 3.0 mg/kg.

Germline CDR1 and CDR2: SNHLY and FYNNEI. Trimming removed 1 base at V and 3 bases at J, with 9 bases between. This CDR3 has 14 amino acids. Comments on this clone: As yet, its antigen is unknown.

Profiling relied on immunoSEQ multiplex PCR, and the TCRdb table lists in-frame clones only, not all of them. The table has 13,000 to 15,000 clones, around 77% seen once. Sample: CD4+ or CD8+ T cells sorted from blood, taken in a trial of the OX40 agonist ivuxolimab. The V gene is TRBV2, the J gene TRBJ1-1, with D possibly matching TRBD1 (6 bases). This TCR was sampled from an adult with an advanced solid tumor such as melanoma, head and neck, liver or kidney cancer. The CDR3 coding sequence is TGTGCCAGCAGTGAAGGGCAGGGGTACACTGAAGCTTTCTTT. This gives the protein CASSEGQGYTEAFF.